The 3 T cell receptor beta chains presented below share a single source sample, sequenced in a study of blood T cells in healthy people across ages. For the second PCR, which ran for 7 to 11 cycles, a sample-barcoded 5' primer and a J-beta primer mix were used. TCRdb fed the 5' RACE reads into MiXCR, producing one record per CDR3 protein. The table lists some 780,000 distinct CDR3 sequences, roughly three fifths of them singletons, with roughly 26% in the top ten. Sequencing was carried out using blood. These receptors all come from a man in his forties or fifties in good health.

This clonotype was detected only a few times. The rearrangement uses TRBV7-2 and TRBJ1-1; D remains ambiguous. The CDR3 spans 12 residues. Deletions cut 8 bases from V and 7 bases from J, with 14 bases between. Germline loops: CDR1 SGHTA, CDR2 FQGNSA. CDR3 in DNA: TGTGCCAGCGACCTGAACGGCGGTGAAGCTTTCTTT. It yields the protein CASDLNGGEAFF.

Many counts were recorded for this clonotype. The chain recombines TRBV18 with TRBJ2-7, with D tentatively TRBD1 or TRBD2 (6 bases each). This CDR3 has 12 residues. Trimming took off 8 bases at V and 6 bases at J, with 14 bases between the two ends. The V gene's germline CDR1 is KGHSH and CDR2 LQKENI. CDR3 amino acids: CASSPPGAEQYF. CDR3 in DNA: TGTGCCAGCAGCCCCCCGGGGGCCGAGCAGTACTTC.

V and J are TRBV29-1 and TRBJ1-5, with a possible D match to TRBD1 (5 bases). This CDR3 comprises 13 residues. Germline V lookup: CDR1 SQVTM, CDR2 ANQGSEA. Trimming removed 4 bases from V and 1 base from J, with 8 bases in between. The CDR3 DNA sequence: TGCAGCGTTGCACGGGGCAGCAATCAGCCCCAGCATTTT. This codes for CSVARGSNQPQHF.